This T cell receptor (beta chain) was profiled in a study of blood T cell repertoires in COVID-19. Study details: Spain, Italy and the United States supplied samples that represented acute and convalescent COVID-19.

Seattle patients were enrolled during active infection and followed longitudinally. Clones were sequenced by immunoSEQ multiplex PCR, and TCRdb holds only the in-frame ones, with some missing. The sample includes some 200,000 clones, around 94% of them seen just once. Input material: peripheral blood. The receptor was isolated from a man younger than 40 with COVID-19, enrolled during active disease.

The CDR3 spells CASSLTGTGVPNVQYF. CDR3 DNA: TGTGCCAGCAGCTTAACCGGGACAGGGGTACCCAACGTTCAGTACTTC. This sequence joins TRBV7-3 and TRBJ2-4; the match to TRBD1 covers 10 bases. The CDR3 spans 16 residues. The V and J ends lost 0 bases and 11 bases, in that order; junction bases with no gene match: 10. CDR1 is SGHTA, CDR2 FQGTGA, per germline. The entire variable domain, with the rest obtained from reference TRBV7-3 and TRBJ2-4, is as follows: GAGVSQTPSNKVTEKGKYVELRCDPISGHTALYWYRQSLGQGPEFLIYFQGTGAADDSGLPNDRFFAVRPEGSVSTLKIQRTERGDSAVYLCASSLTGTGVPNVQYFGAGTRLSVL.